Here is one T cell receptor (beta chain) with its context. The antigen remains unidentified. The data derive from a study of identical twins. The CDR3 extends over 15 amino acids. Germline CDR1 reads KGHDR; CDR2 reads SFDVKD. V dropped 9 bases and J dropped 0 bases, with 13 bases sitting between them. TCRdb used MiXCR to reprocess the 5' RACE reads, holding one entry per CDR3 protein. The data show 1.5 million to 2 million distinct CDR3 sequences, with 32% seen just once and 0.25% to 0.3% held by the top ten. Whole-study results and caveats: Zero-insertion results could be subject to partial confounding by invariant MAIT and iNKT cells.

The sequenced sample was cord blood. The TCR comes from a newborn girl in good health. The chain joins TRBV24-1 to TRBJ1-4; the D gene is possibly TRBD1 (6 bases). The CDR3 here is CATYWGTPTNEKLFF. The DNA for the CDR3 is TGTGCCACCTATTGGGGGACACCAACTAATGAAAAACTGTTTTTT.